Listed here are 22 T cell receptor beta chains from one sample, sequenced in a study of T cells after somatic rescue of genetic block. The method was immunoSEQ multiplex PCR; TCRdb's version includes in-frame clones alone and lacks a portion of them. The sample includes about 68,000 clones, less than 95% of them seen just once. Material: peripheral blood mononuclear cells (PBMCs). The receptors stem from a man aged 40-55 years.

The chain combines TRBV11-3 with TRBJ2-1, with D possibly TRBD2 on 5 matching bases. The V end lost 4 bases, the J end lost 4 bases, and 20 bases lay between the germline ends. The CDR3 covers 17 residues. In germline, CDR1 is SGHNT, CDR2 YENEEA. CDR3 in DNA: TGTGCCAGCAGCTCAGGAAACGGGATGGGCGGATACAATGAGCAGTTCTTC. Translated: CASSSGNGMGGYNEQFF.

The gene calls are TRBV18 and TRBJ2-7; 7 positions agree with TRBD1. V lost 0 bases, J lost 4 bases, and 3 bases stayed unmatched. CDR3 length equals 14 residues. Germline loops: CDR1 KGHSH, CDR2 LQKENI. The CDR3 is CASSPPGGWYEQYF. The CDR3 bases are TGTGCCAGCTCACCACCAGGGGGCTGGTACGAGCAGTACTTC.

This sequence joins TRBV5-1 and TRBJ2-2; D gene uncertain. The V gene's germline CDR1 is SGHRS and CDR2 YFSETQ. The V and J ends lost 2 bases and 6 bases respectively, with 5 bases between them. The CDR3 extends over 12 amino acids. The CDR3 loop reads CASSLEPGELFF. As DNA, the CDR3 is TGCGCCAGCAGCTTAGAGCCCGGGGAGCTGTTTTTT.

The chain recombines TRBV30 with TRBJ2-1, with TRBD2 as a possible D gene (6 bases). The CDR3 length is 13 residues. With 3 bases removed from V and 3 bases from J, the gap between germline ends came to 9 bases. Germline V gene lookup returns CDR1 GTSNPN and CDR2 SVGIG (reference sequence). The CDR3 protein is CAWRPGGYNEQFF. CDR3 DNA sequence: TGTGCCTGGAGACCCGGGGGCTACAATGAGCAGTTCTTC.

The chain couples TRBV12-1 to TRBJ2-6; no DNA check was done on the table's D call, TRBD1. TRBV12-1 is noted as a pseudogene. There are 16 residues in the CDR3. For the CDR3, the DNA is TGTGCCAGCAGCAAAATAGGACAAAGTCGGGCCAACGTCCTGACTTTC. Protein: CASSKIGQSRANVLTF.

The genes are TRBV14 and TRBJ2-7; TRBD2 agrees at 8 bases. Trimming took 5 bases from V and 3 from J; bases not matched to a gene: 18. There are 18 residues in the CDR3. Germline-derived CDR1 and CDR2 are SGHDN and FVKESK. This CDR3 is CASSSTWRGAGSFYEQYF. DNA for the CDR3: TGTGCCAGCAGCAGCACCTGGCGGGGGGCGGGAAGCTTCTACGAGCAGTACTTC.

The chain joins TRBV10-3 to TRBJ1-1; 10 bases agree with TRBD1. Germline CDR1 reads ENHRY; CDR2 reads SYGVKD. The V segment lost 11 bases and the J segment 4 bases; nucleotides outside the gene matches: 7. This CDR3 region has 13 residues. CDR3 region: CASRDRGTTEAFF. The CDR3 nucleotides read TGTGCCTCCCGGGACAGGGGAACCACTGAAGCTTTCTTT.

The CDR3 bases are TGTGCCAGCAGTTCCGGACGGTATGAAAAACTGTTTTTT. It is translated as CASSSGRYEKLFF. The rearrangement uses TRBV27 and TRBJ1-4, with D uncertain. V was shortened by 4 bases and J by 6 bases, with 9 bases between the two germline ends. This CDR3 comprises 13 residues. Germline V gene sequence: CDR1 MNHEY, CDR2 SMNVEV (reference sequence).

This chain links TRBV15 with TRBJ2-7, with 7 bases lining up with TRBD2. Germline V gene lookup returns CDR1 LNHNV and CDR2 YYDKDF (reference sequence). J gave up 0 bases and V 3 bases, and 5 bases lay outside the gene matches. CDR3 length equals 15 residues. The CDR3 nucleotides are TGTGCCACCAGCAGCCTGGGGGGGATCTCCTACGAGCAGTACTTC. This gives the protein CATSSLGGISYEQYF.

The genes are TRBV6-1 and TRBJ1-4; 7 bases are shared with TRBD1. Germline-derived CDR1 and CDR2 are MNHNS and SASEGT. The CDR3 is 13 amino acids. Trimming removed 6 bases from V and 8 bases from J; junction bases left unmatched: 6. The CDR3 nucleotides are TGTGCCAGCAGGCGACAGGGAGGCGAAAAACTGTTTTTT. Protein: CASRRQGGEKLFF.

V gene TRBV6-1 combines with J gene TRBJ1-6, with D possibly TRBD1 on 5 matching bases. The CDR3 loop spans 14 amino acids. V was shortened by 8 bases and J by 8 bases, with 16 bases between the two germline ends. In germline, CDR1 is MNHNS, CDR2 SASEGT. The CDR3 nucleotides read TGTGCCAGCTACACCCGGCAGGGTCATTCACCCCTCCACTTT. Residues: CASYTRQGHSPLHF.

This chain uses TRBV5-1 with TRBJ2-3; 8 nucleotides line up with TRBD2. V lost 6 bases and J lost 4; bases outside the gene matches: 7. Germline lookup yields CDR1 SGHRS and CDR2 YFSETQ. The CDR3 contains 14 residues. CDR3 in amino acids: CASKREGPPDTQYF. In DNA form, the CDR3 reads TGCGCCAGCAAACGGGAGGGTCCCCCAGATACGCAGTATTTT.

The chain carries TRBV4-1 and TRBJ1-4; unclear D gene. The length of the CDR3 is 16 residues. Between the trimmed V and J ends, which lost 7 bases and 6 bases, there was a span of 21 bases. CDR1 and CDR2 from the germline V gene are MGHRA and YSYEKL. The CDR3 DNA reads TGCGCCAGCAACCCCGGGATTACCTTAAGCGATGAAAAACTGTTTTTT. This encodes CASNPGITLSDEKLFF.

This chain joins TRBV11-2 and TRBJ1-1; TRBD1 matches at 9 bases. Trimming removed 8 bases from V and 1 base from J; junction bases left unmatched: 8. Germline CDR1 and CDR2: SGHAT and FQNNGV. CDR3 length: 15 residues. The CDR3 loop is CASPGQGWPNTEAFF. DNA of the CDR3: TGTGCCAGCCCAGGACAGGGGTGGCCGAACACTGAAGCTTTCTTT.

This sequence joins TRBV4-1 and TRBJ1-5; D is unresolved. Germline CDR1 MGHRA, CDR2 YSYEKL. This CDR3 has 14 residues. Trimming cost V 8 bases and J 5 bases, with 16 bases left between them. In DNA, the CDR3 is TGCGCCAGCGGACCGGCAGCGATGTATCAGCCCCAGCATTTT. Translation: CASGPAAMYQPQHF.

V gene TRBV28 combines with J gene TRBJ2-1; possibly TRBD1 for D (6 bases). Trimming took off 8 bases at V and 2 bases at J, with 19 bases between the two ends. This CDR3 region has 16 residues. Germline values: CDR1 MDHEN, CDR2 SYDVKM. In DNA form, the CDR3 reads TGTGCCAGCGTGGACAGTGGTGTCCCAGCCTACAATGAGCAGTTCTTC. Translation gives CASVDSGVPAYNEQFF.

The chain joins TRBV6-1 to TRBJ1-5; D remains ambiguous. This CDR3 comprises 16 residues. Germline CDR1 reads MNHNS; CDR2 reads SASEGT. The V and J ends lost 3 bases and 2 bases respectively, with 14 bases between them. CDR3 in DNA: TGTGCCAGCAGTGAGGGCAGTCTCGGTGGCAATCAGCCCCAGCATTTT. This translates into CASSEGSLGGNQPQHF.

In its sample, this clone was seen a few times. The chain has TRBV9 and TRBJ2-7; 8 bases are shared with TRBD1. Per germline, CDR1 SGDLS and CDR2 YYNGEE. V shed 0 bases, J shed 5 bases, and the junction held 4 bases outside the gene matches. CDR3 length: 14 residues. The CDR3 bases are TGTGCCAGCAGCGTAGCCGACAGGGGACACGAGCAGTACTTC. Translating it yields CASSVADRGHEQYF.

This clone has a single count. V usage is TRBV5-1 and J usage is TRBJ2-7; a possible D gene is TRBD1 (5 bases). V was shortened by 0 bases and J by 3 bases, with 7 bases between the two germline ends. This CDR3 contains 13 residues. CDR1 and CDR2 from the germline V gene are SGHRS and YFSETQ. The CDR3 coding sequence is TGCGCCAGCAGCTTGGAGGGGAACTACGAGCAGTACTTC. Its protein is CASSLEGNYEQYF. Combining the CDR3 with reference TRBV5-1 and TRBJ2-7 gives the whole variable domain KAGVTQTPRYLIKTRGQQVTLSCSPISGHRSVSWYQQTPGQGLQFLFEYFSETQRNKGNFPGRFSGRQFSNSRSEMNVSTLELGDSALYLCASSLEGNYEQYFGPGTRLTVT.

The J gene is TRBJ1-1, the V gene TRBV14, with no clear D. Trimming left V 1 base short and J 6 bases short, with 18 bases between. Germline V lookup: CDR1 SGHDN, CDR2 FVKESK. The CDR3 has 16 amino acids. The CDR3 sequence: CASSQVRTRGGAEAFF. As DNA, the CDR3 is TGTGCCAGCAGCCAAGTACGGACGCGGGGTGGAGCTGAAGCTTTCTTT.

This chain joins TRBV4-3 and TRBJ1-3; 11 bases map to TRBD1. The CDR3 consists of 14 residues. Trimming cost V 3 bases and J 7 bases; bases outside gene matches: 2. Germline lookup yields CDR1 LGHNA and CDR2 YSLEER. The CDR3, as DNA: TGCGCCAGCAGCCAGGGGACAGGGGGGAACACCATATATTTT. Encoded protein: CASSQGTGGNTIYF.

The chain uses TRBV28 and TRBJ1-1; D gene unclear. The ends were cut back, 6 bases at V and 1 base at J, with 6 bases in the middle. CDR3 length: 12 residues. Germline CDR1 is MDHEN and CDR2 is SYDVKM. CDR3 bases: TGTGCCAGCAGGGAAAGGAACACTGAAGCTTTCTTT. Encoded protein: CASRERNTEAFF.